The text below deals with one T cell receptor beta chain. Method: immunoSEQ multiplex PCR; TCRdb's copy keeps in-frame clones and lacks some. This sample carries some 53,000 clones, 75% of them seen once, and the ten largest clones take approximately 4%. This entry belongs to a study of PD-L1 blockade in urothelial cancer. The time point was: pretreatment peripheral blood. The ends were cut back, 3 bases at V and 4 bases at J, with 6 bases in the middle. Germline CDR1 reads MDHEN; CDR2 reads SYDVKM. This CDR3 comprises 12 residues. This sequence originates from a man between 70 and 80 years old with urothelial cancer. This chain links TRBV28 with TRBJ1-2; D not resolved. The input for sequencing was PBMCs, taken around atezolizumab (anti-PD-L1) treatment. The CDR3 nucleotides are TGTGCCAGCAGTTTCAACAGCTATGGCTACACCTTC. Translating gives CASSFNSYGYTF.